The entry below gives a single T cell receptor (beta chain) sequence along with its context. What it binds is unknown. The cDNA had a unique molecular identifier and a template-switch universal primer site. In TCRdb, the 5' RACE reads were re-called with MiXCR into one record per CDR3 protein. The sample records 200,000 to 300,000 distinct CDR3 sequences, 9.5% to 15% being singletons. This entry comes from a study of identical twins. Points from the study as a whole: Out-of-frame alpha sequences shared by twins showed excess low generation probability. Invariant cells of the MAIT and iNKT types might have partly distorted the zero-insertion analyses. Excess sharing by twins proved weaker in beta out-of-frame sequences.

The CDR3 totals 17 residues. CDR1 SGHAT and CDR2 FQDESV come from the germline V gene (reference sequence). Trimming removed 5 bases from V and 0 bases from J; junction bases left unmatched: 9. The data also belong to a second study, concerning yellow fever vaccine responses in identical twins.

The TCR comes from a woman younger than 35 in good health. V is TRBV11-1 and J is TRBJ2-1; 8 bases are a match to TRBD2. Sequenced: memory (CD45RO+) T cells sorted from blood. CDR3 sequence reads: CASSHGGGAASYNEQFF. The DNA for the CDR3 is TGTGCCAGCAGCCACGGGGGGGGAGCGGCCTCCTACAATGAGCAGTTCTTC.